This TCR beta chain is from a study of identical twins. TCRdb re-called the 5' RACE reads with MiXCR, one entry per CDR3 protein. Found here are 200,000 or so distinct CDR3 sequences, 7.5% of them singletons; the top ten hold less than 2%. The V gene's germline CDR1 is SGHTA and CDR2 FQGNSA. The CDR3 has 16 amino acids. As to this clonotype: This clone may be a read error of a much larger clone one base away.

These records were also assigned to another study, of yellow fever vaccine responses in identical twins.

This TCR was recovered from a woman younger than 35 in good health. V and J are TRBV7-2 and TRBJ2-1; 10 nucleotides agree with TRBD2. Sequences were obtained from memory (CD45RO+) T cells sorted from blood. CDR3 amino acids: CASTEREGFSYNGQFF. The CDR3 DNA reads as TGTGCCAGCACCGAGCGGGAGGGGTTCTCCTACAATGGGCAGTTCTTC.